This T cell receptor (beta chain) was captured by sequencing in a study of regulatory T cells in long-lasting Graves disease (dated by TCRdb to 2020 to 2023). Regarding the research as a whole: Patients with newly diagnosed Graves' disease had been on antithyroid drugs for under 3 months. The study was conducted in China and was registered as a clinical trial. Persistent Graves' disease patients were compared with newly diagnosed Graves' disease patients by peripheral blood TCR sequencing and RNA sequencing. A total of some 35 samples underwent TCR sequencing, from around 13 patients with persistent Graves' disease and approximately 20 patients with newly diagnosed Graves' disease.

The method behind the library was multiplex PCR. TCRdb names Illumina HiSeq 4000 as the instrument used. CDR3 regions were amplified by Arm-PCR with iRepertoire HTBI primers to construct TCR beta libraries. Before sequencing, the PCR products went through gel purification. On the authors' methods: Gene usage analysis of CDR3 amino acid clonotypes relied on the roughly 60 TRBV and about 15 TRBJ segments identified across samples. Filtered high-quality paired reads were merged into contigs using COPE and FqMerger. Contigs were aligned with BLAST to IMGT TRBV, TRBD and TRBJ reference genes, and CDR3 was defined per IMGT. Any clonotype with a frequency above 0.1% was classified as a highly expanded clone. Shannon entropy was used to measure repertoire diversity, and the Gini coefficient was used to measure V-J evenness. A clonotype found in more than one individual was treated as public. TCRdb reprocessed the public reads (quality trimming at Q25 with fastp, clone calling with MiXCR) and kept in-frame beta chains. CDR3 protein sequences are deduplicated, and each keeps its most common genes and DNA. These V and J calls originate from TCRdb's pipeline instead of the authors' own analysis. The sample records approximately 230,000 distinct CDR3 sequences, approximately 20% of which are singletons. The ten largest clones represent approximately 20% of the sample.

Overall study results and their limits: Peripheral blood alone was examined, since thyroid tissue, which constituted the primary lesion, could not be accessed. Sequencing and analysis were restricted to the TCR beta chain. Compared with newly diagnosed patients, persistent Graves' disease patients had lower TCR Shannon entropy and fewer highly expanded clones, which suggests clonal expansion. The authors acknowledged the small sample size as a limitation that may reduce accuracy. TRBV28, TRBJ1-2 and TRBJ2-5 were preferentially used in persistent disease, while TRBV20-1 and TRBJ2-1 were favored in newly diagnosed disease. More public clonotypes were shared among persistent patients (roughly 2,900) than among newly diagnosed patients (966).

From the cysteine through the phenylalanine, the CDR3 covers 13 amino acids. The read is trimmed to its CDR3 DNA, 39 bases read in frame from base 1. V sheds 4 bases and J sheds 9 bases, leaving 15 bases between their ends. The germline V gene gives CDR1 as SGHNT and CDR2 as YENEEA. In its sample, this clonotype was seen many times. No cognate antigen has been identified for it. No quality values exist for individual bases; no much larger clone is one base distant. This sample's time point label indicates: newly diagnosed GD, antithyroid drugs for less than 3 months. RNA was extracted from PBMCs in TRIzol for both TCR sequencing and RNA sequencing. The diagnosis of Graves' disease was made according to American Thyroid Association guidelines. Recruitment of patients was carried out at an endocrinology department in Xi'an, China. From each patient, about 9.7 milliliters of peripheral blood was collected into an EDTA anticoagulant tube. Ficoll Paque Plus density gradient separation was used to isolate PBMCs, and no further T cell sorting was performed. RNA quality was checked with an Agilent 2100 Bioanalyzer and agarose gel, and concentration with a NanoDrop 2000.

The rearrangement joined TRBV11-3 to TRBJ1-1; the D gene is not confidently resolved. The receptor comes from a female donor with Graves disease. The source material was peripheral blood mononuclear cells (PBMCs), sampled at new diagnosis, from a patient treated with antithyroid drugs. The DNA sequence follows: TGTGCCAGCAGCTCAGCACGGAATGCCCAAGCTTTCTTT. Translation gives CASSSARNAQAFF.